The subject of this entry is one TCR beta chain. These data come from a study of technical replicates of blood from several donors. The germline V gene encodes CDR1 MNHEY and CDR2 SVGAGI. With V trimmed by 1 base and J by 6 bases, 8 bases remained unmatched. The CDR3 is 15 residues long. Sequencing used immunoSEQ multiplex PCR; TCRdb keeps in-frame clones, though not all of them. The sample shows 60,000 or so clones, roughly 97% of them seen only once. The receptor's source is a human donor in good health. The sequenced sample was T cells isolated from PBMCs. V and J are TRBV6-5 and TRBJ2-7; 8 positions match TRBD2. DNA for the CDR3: TGTGCCAGCAGTTACTGGGGACTAGTTGAGAGCGAGCAGTACTTC. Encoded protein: CASSYWGLVESEQYF.